What follows are 17 T cell receptor beta chains derived from one specimen sequenced in a study of blood T cell repertoires in COVID-19. Here immunoSEQ multiplex PCR was the method, and the copy in TCRdb shows in-frame clones only, minus some. The top ten hold roughly 2% of the sample, which has about 260,000 clones, roughly 82% seen once. The sample comprised PBMCs or T cells enriched from blood (not recorded which). Every receptor here comes from a woman in her forties or fifties who had recovered from COVID-19.

This sequence joins TRBV25-1 and TRBJ1-3; D is ambiguous. The CDR3 spans 12 residues. Trimming took 6 bases from V and 4 from J, leaving 7 bases between them. Germline V CDR1 and CDR2: MGHDK, SYGVNS. CDR3 nucleotide sequence: TGTGCCAGCAGAGCCGAGGGAAACACCATATATTTT. Translation: CASRAEGNTIYF. Looking up the rest from reference TRBV25-1 and TRBJ1-3 gives the full variable domain: EADIYQTPRYLVIGTGKKITLECSQTMGHDKMYWYQQDPGMELHLIHYSYGVNSTEKGDLSSESTVSRIRTEHFPLTLESARPSHTSQYLCASRAEGNTIYFGEGSWLTVV.

V is TRBV19 and J is TRBJ1-6; 10 nucleotides match TRBD1. The CDR3 covers 19 residues. From germline, CDR1 is LNHDA and CDR2 SQIVND (reference sequence). V dropped 6 bases and J dropped 7; count of bases not matched to a gene: 18. The CDR3 here is CASSPDMGQGFSRNSPLHF. The CDR3 DNA is TGTGCCAGTAGCCCGGATATGGGACAGGGGTTCTCTCGGAATTCACCCCTCCACTTT.

This clone has more than one count but fewer than ten. This chain joins TRBV10-3 and TRBJ2-1; 11 bases are a match to TRBD2. The CDR3 totals 16 residues. Germline values: CDR1 ENHRY, CDR2 SYGVKD. V gave up 7 bases and J gave up 4 bases; unmatched junction bases: 9. CDR3 nucleotides: TGTGCCATCAATGGAGGGGTAGCGGGAGGGTACAATGAGCAGTTCTTC. It translates to CAINGGVAGGYNEQFF.

V usage is TRBV7-8 and J usage is TRBJ1-1; 10 nucleotides match TRBD1. CDR1 SGHVS and CDR2 FQNEAQ come from the germline V gene. The trim removed 3 bases at V and 8 bases at J, leaving 9 bases unmatched. The CDR3 is 15 amino acids. The CDR3 reads CASSLGDRGSTEAFF. The CDR3 DNA follows: TGTGCCAGCAGCTTGGGGGACAGGGGATCTACCGAAGCTTTCTTT.

V usage is TRBV11-2 and J usage is TRBJ1-6; no reliable D call. This CDR3 has 15 residues. Looked up from germline, CDR1 is SGHAT and CDR2 is FQNNGV. Trimming took off 5 bases at V and 7 bases at J, with 15 bases between the two ends. CDR3 DNA sequence: TGTGCCAGCAGCCCCCGGTGGCAGGCAAATTCACCCCTCCACTTT. Its protein is CASSPRWQANSPLHF.

The chain employs TRBV6-1 and TRBJ1-2; perhaps TRBD1 as D (5 bases). The CDR3 sequence is 12 residues long. CDR1 MNHNS and CDR2 SASEGT come from the germline V gene. V lost 1 base to trimming and J lost 8 bases, with 8 bases between them. The DNA for the CDR3 is TGTGCCAGCAGTGAAGGGCAGGGCGGCTACACCTTC. Translating it yields CASSEGQGGYTF.

J is TRBJ2-5 and V is TRBV7-9, with 14 bases lining up with TRBD2. Germline-derived CDR1 and CDR2 are SEHNR and FQNEAQ (reference sequence). The trim removed 5 bases at V and 5 bases at J, leaving 7 bases unmatched. CDR3 length equals 16 residues. This CDR3 reads CASSAGTSGGGETQYF. CDR3 nucleotides: TGTGCCAGCAGCGCTGGGACTAGCGGGGGTGGGGAGACCCAGTACTTC.

The rearrangement links TRBV16 to TRBJ1-1; 9 positions match TRBD1. Germline lookup yields CDR1 KGHSY and CDR2 FQNENV. J gave up 1 base and V 4 bases, and 7 bases lay outside the gene matches. The length of the CDR3 is 16 residues. CDR3 nucleotides: TGTGCCAGCAGCCGAGGACAGGGGAGGGGGAACACTGAAGCTTTCTTT. This gives the protein CASSRGQGRGNTEAFF.

This chain joins TRBV5-1 and TRBJ1-1; unclear D gene. V gave up 5 bases and J gave up 1 base, with 12 bases separating them. This CDR3 contains 14 residues. CDR1 SGHRS and CDR2 YFSETQ come from the germline V gene. As DNA, the CDR3 is TGCGCCAGCAGACCACGTGAGGGGAACACTGAAGCTTTCTTT. Protein sequence: CASRPREGNTEAFF.

The chain carries TRBV7-8 and TRBJ1-3; D uncertain. Trimming shortened V by 5 bases and J by 0 bases, and 11 bases separated the two germline ends. The germline gives CDR1 SGHVS, CDR2 FQNEAQ. The CDR3 loop spans 15 amino acids. Written as DNA, the CDR3 is TGTGCCAGCAGCCCGAGGTCGGCCTCTGGAAACACCATATATTTT. Protein sequence: CASSPRSASGNTIYF.

This clone was observed a handful of times. This rearrangement joins TRBV28 to TRBJ1-2; 8 bases are shared with TRBD1. The germline CDR1 and CDR2 sequences are MDHEN and SYDVKM. This CDR3 is 14 amino acids long. The trim removed 4 bases at V and 2 bases at J, leaving 3 bases unmatched. CDR3 loop: CASSWTGPNYGYTF. CDR3 DNA: TGTGCCAGCAGTTGGACAGGGCCAAACTATGGCTACACCTTC.

This chain links TRBV7-9 with TRBJ1-1, with 8 bases that match TRBD1. The CDR3 extends over 15 amino acids. Germline trimming cut 5 bases from V and 3 bases from J; bases unmatched to any gene: 8. CDR1 and CDR2 from the germline V gene are SEHNR and FQNEAQ (reference sequence). The DNA of the CDR3 is TGTGCCAGCAGCCCCCCGACAGGGGTACACACTGAAGCTTTCTTT. This gives the protein CASSPPTGVHTEAFF.

This chain joins TRBV24-1 and TRBJ1-1, with D perhaps matching TRBD1 (6 bases). The germline V and J ends were trimmed by 6 bases and 4 bases, with 17 bases remaining between them. CDR3 length: 15 residues. The germline V gene encodes CDR1 KGHDR and CDR2 SFDVKD. The CDR3 spells CATSKGGGAITEAFF. The CDR3 DNA sequence: TGTGCCACCAGTAAGGGGGGGGGTGCTATCACTGAAGCTTTCTTT.

The rearrangement uses TRBV11-3 and TRBJ2-2; tentative D call: TRBD1 (5 bases). V lost 5 bases, J lost 1 base, and 11 bases lay in between. Germline V gene sequence: CDR1 SGHNT, CDR2 YENEEA. CDR3 size: 15 residues. In DNA form, the CDR3 reads TGTGCCAGCAGCCAAAGACAGAAGAACACCGGGGAGCTGTTTTTT. It translates to CASSQRQKNTGELFF.

A single count supports this clone. Here the CDR3 DNA reads TGTGCCAGTAGCCCCTGGGGGGCTAGCGGGCGCTCCTACAATGAGCAGTTCTTC. Residues: CASSPWGASGRSYNEQFF. The chain combines TRBV19 with TRBJ2-1; TRBD2 aligns across 8 bases. V dropped 6 bases and J dropped 0; count of bases not matched to a gene: 13. The CDR3 runs to 18 residues. Per germline, CDR1 LNHDA and CDR2 SQIVND (reference sequence).

The chain employs TRBV6-5 and TRBJ1-6; the D is unclear. CDR3 size: 13 residues. From germline, CDR1 is MNHEY and CDR2 SVGAGI. Trimming took off 7 bases at V and 4 bases at J, with 8 bases between the two ends. The CDR3 sequence: CASKRDYNSPLHF. Written as DNA, the CDR3 is TGTGCCAGCAAGAGGGATTATAATTCACCCCTCCACTTT.

The chain is built from TRBV19 and TRBJ1-5; D is unresolved. V was cut by 3 bases and J by 4 bases, with 13 bases left in between. Looked up from germline, CDR1 is LNHDA and CDR2 is SQIVND (reference sequence). The CDR3 contains 15 residues. This CDR3 is CASSIRAGSNQPQHF. As DNA, the CDR3 is TGTGCCAGTAGTATCCGGGCGGGGTCTAATCAGCCCCAGCATTTT.